This T cell receptor (beta chain) came from a study of control samples from healthy donors and cancer patients. Profiled with immunoSEQ multiplex PCR; TCRdb holds only in-frame clones, not every one. Of 100,000 to 150,000 clones in the sample, approximately 89% were seen once. V gave up 2 bases and J gave up 1 base; unmatched junction bases: 1. Germline-derived CDR1 and CDR2 are SQVTM and ANQGSEA. The CDR3 covers 13 residues. This chain joins TRBV29-1 and TRBJ2-7; TRBD1 matches at 8 bases. Specimen: PBMCs. The TCR was taken from a middle-aged man with head and neck cancer. CDR3 protein: CSVERQGSYEQYF. The CDR3 region has the DNA TGCAGCGTTGAACGACAGGGGTCCTACGAGCAGTACTTC.